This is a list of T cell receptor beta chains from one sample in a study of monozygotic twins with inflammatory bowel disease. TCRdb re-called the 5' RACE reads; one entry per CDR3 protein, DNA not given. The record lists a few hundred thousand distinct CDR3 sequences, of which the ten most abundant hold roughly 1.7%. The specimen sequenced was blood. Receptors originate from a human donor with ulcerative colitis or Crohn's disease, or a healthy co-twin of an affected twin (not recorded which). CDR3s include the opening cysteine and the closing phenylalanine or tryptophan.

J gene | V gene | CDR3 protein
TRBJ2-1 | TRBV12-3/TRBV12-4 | CASSLVRRNEQFF
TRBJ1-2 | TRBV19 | CASSIDRGVNGYTF
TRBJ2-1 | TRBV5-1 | CASSPPRGEVNEQFF
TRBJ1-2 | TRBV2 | CASSEMGASNYGYTF
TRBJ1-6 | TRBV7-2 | CASSFEGRANSPLHF
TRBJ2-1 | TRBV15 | CATSRDRLAFNEQFF
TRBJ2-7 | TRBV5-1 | CASSLQGGELYEQYF
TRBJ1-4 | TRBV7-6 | CASSSGPATNEKLFF
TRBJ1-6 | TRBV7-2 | CASSFGGSNSPLHF
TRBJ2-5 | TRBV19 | CASSPTLAGGETQYF
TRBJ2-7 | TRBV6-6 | CASRSGAHEQYF
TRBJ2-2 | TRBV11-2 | CASSLRGATGELFF
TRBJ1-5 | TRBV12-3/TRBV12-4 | CASSFGRGGGQPQHF
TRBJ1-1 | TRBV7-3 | CASSLLLAEAFF
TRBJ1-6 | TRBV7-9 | CASRGAGEGSPLHF
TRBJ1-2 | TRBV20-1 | CSATSTPGQGNYGYTF
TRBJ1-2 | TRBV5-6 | CASRPWTANYGYTF
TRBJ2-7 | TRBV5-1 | CASSFHGYQRDYEQYF
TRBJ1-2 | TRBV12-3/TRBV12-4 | CASSLARPGGGYTF
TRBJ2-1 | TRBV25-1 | CASSQRGTQGSIGRQFF
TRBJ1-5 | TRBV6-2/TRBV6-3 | CASSYTGHQPQHF
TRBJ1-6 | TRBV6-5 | CASSYSTGPNSPLHF
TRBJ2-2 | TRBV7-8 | CASSPGQGSGGELFF
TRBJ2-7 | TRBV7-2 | CASSHDRGRDEQYF
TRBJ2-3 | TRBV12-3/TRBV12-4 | CASSLLYFPPRGTDTQYF
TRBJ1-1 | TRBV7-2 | CASSLGTTEAFF
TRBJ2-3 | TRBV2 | CASIPEVTDTQYF
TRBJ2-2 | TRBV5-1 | CASSSGGVLTGELFF
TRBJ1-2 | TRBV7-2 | CASSFRTTAYGYTF
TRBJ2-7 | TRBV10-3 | CAIRAQGSDEQYF
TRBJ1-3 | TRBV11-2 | CASSLGWDSDSLPSGNTIYF